The 16 T cell receptor beta chains reported below all come from one sample, sequenced in a study of follicular helper T cells after annual influenza vaccination. The data were produced by immunoSEQ multiplex PCR, yet TCRdb's version contains in-frame clones alone and is incomplete. The table lists approximately 11,000 clones, roughly 80% of them singletons. The material sequenced was CXCR5- memory CD4+ T cells sorted from blood, taken 6 weeks after influenza vaccination. The receptors stem from an adult who received the influenza vaccine.

The gene calls are TRBV15 and TRBJ1-2; TRBD1 matches at 7 bases. Germline loops: CDR1 LNHNV, CDR2 YYDKDF (reference sequence). The trim removed 3 bases at V and 1 base at J, leaving 5 bases unmatched. CDR3 length: 15 residues. The CDR3 DNA reads as TGTGCCACCAGCAGGGGACAGACGCTTAACTATGGCTACACCTTC. It is translated as CATSRGQTLNYGYTF.

The chain has TRBV18 and TRBJ2-6; D possibly corresponds to TRBD1 (8 bases). This CDR3 contains 17 residues. V lost 4 bases, J lost 2 bases, and 15 bases lay in between. Germline V gives CDR1 KGHSH, CDR2 LQKENI. CDR3 region: CASSLGQGGTGANVLTF. CDR3 in DNA: TGTGCCAGCTCACTTGGACAGGGAGGGACTGGGGCCAACGTCCTGACTTTC.

This clone was detected a few times. The V and J genes are TRBV6-1 and TRBJ2-2; 10 positions agree with TRBD2. Trimming removed 1 base from V and 6 bases from J; junction bases left unmatched: 5. Germline CDR1 and CDR2: MNHNS and SASEGT. The CDR3 covers 16 residues. CDR3 bases: TGTGCCAGCAGTGAAGTGAGTAGCGGGAGGTCCGGGGAGCTGTTTTTT. The encoded protein is CASSEVSSGRSGELFF.

The chain links TRBV7-9 to TRBJ1-1, with 8 bases that match TRBD1. Germline V lookup: CDR1 SEHNR, CDR2 FQNEAQ (reference sequence). This CDR3 is 12 amino acids long. J gave up 11 bases and V 8 bases, and 10 bases lay outside the gene matches. CDR3 residues: CASGAGGLTAFF. CDR3 bases: TGTGCCAGCGGGGCAGGGGGCTTAACGGCTTTCTTT.

The chain recombines TRBV5-1 with TRBJ1-5, with 9 bases aligning to TRBD1. V was clipped by 4 bases and J by 6 bases; unmatched bases: 5. CDR3 length: 14 residues. Germline V CDR1 and CDR2: SGHRS, YFSETQ. The DNA for the CDR3 is TGCGCCAGCAGCCCAGACAGGGGGGGTCAGCCCCAGCATTTT. Its translation: CASSPDRGGQPQHF.

The rearrangement uses TRBV7-9 and TRBJ2-7; perhaps D is TRBD1 or TRBD2 (5 bases each). Germline CDR1 and CDR2: SEHNR and FQNEAQ (reference sequence). V lost 3 bases and J lost 9, with 15 bases in between. The CDR3 has 13 residues. The CDR3 sequence is CASSLGDGQSQYF. CDR3 nucleotide sequence: TGTGCCAGCAGCTTGGGGGACGGTCAGTCGCAGTACTTC.

V gene TRBV29-1 combines with J gene TRBJ2-7, with 7 positions matching TRBD1. The germline CDR1 and CDR2 sequences are SQVTM and ANQGSEA. The V segment lost 6 bases and the J segment 6 bases; nucleotides outside the gene matches: 11. The CDR3 loop spans 13 amino acids. The CDR3 region is CSVQQDRDGEQYF. In DNA form, the CDR3 reads TGCAGCGTCCAACAAGACAGGGACGGCGAGCAGTACTTC.

The chain is built from TRBV6-6 and TRBJ1-5; no definite D call. This CDR3 is 13 amino acids long. The ends were cut back, 2 bases at V and 4 bases at J, with 6 bases in the middle. Germline V lookup: CDR1 MNHNY, CDR2 SVGAGI (reference sequence). The CDR3 region has the DNA TGTGCCAGCAGTTACGGACCGAATCAGCCCCAGCATTTT. Protein product: CASSYGPNQPQHF.

The gene calls are TRBV4-3 and TRBJ1-1; weak D call: TRBD1 (6 bases). The V end lost 2 bases, the J end lost 9 bases, and 10 bases lay between the germline ends. Looked up from germline, CDR1 is LGHNA and CDR2 is YSLEER. The CDR3 has 12 amino acids. CDR3 DNA sequence: TGCGCCAGCAGCCAAAGGGGGGCACAAGCTTTCTTT. Translation: CASSQRGAQAFF.

About this clone itself: The junction and the germline gene differ at one end; a read error may be behind it. The rearrangement joins TRBV27 to TRBJ1-5; possibly TRBD1 for D (6 bases). CDR1 MNHEY and CDR2 SMNVEV come from the germline V gene (reference sequence). This CDR3 region has 13 residues. The CDR3 DNA sequence: TGTGCCACCAGTGAAGCCAGGGGCCAGCCCCAGCATTTT. Residues: CATSEARGQPQHF.

The gene calls are TRBV7-2 and TRBJ2-3; D ambiguous. Germline V gene lookup returns CDR1 SGHTA and CDR2 FQGNSA. This CDR3 has 12 residues. V lost 4 bases, J lost 8 bases, and 10 bases lay in between. This CDR3 is CASSSGGGTQYF. The DNA of the CDR3 is TGTGCCAGCAGCTCCGGCGGCGGTACGCAGTATTTT.

This rearrangement joins TRBV28 to TRBJ2-3, with 13 bases aligning to TRBD2. J lost 6 bases, V lost 10 bases, and 7 bases had no gene match. CDR3 length: 14 amino acids. CDR1 MDHEN and CDR2 SYDVKM come from the germline V gene. The CDR3 DNA is TGTGCCACCGGGACTAGCGGGACCAGGGATACGCAGTATTTT. Translated: CATGTSGTRDTQYF.

In its sample, this clone was seen once. This chain links TRBV10-1 with TRBJ2-2; D gene unclear. The length of the CDR3 is 15 residues. Per the germline V gene, CDR1 is WNHNN and CDR2 is SYGVQD (reference sequence). The V gene lost 7 bases and the J gene lost 0 bases, with 12 bases spanning the gap. The chain's CDR3 is CASKRAKTNTGELFF. In nucleotides, the CDR3 is TGCGCCAGCAAGAGAGCGAAAACGAACACCGGGGAGCTGTTTTTT.

The gene calls are TRBV9 and TRBJ2-1; D possibly uses TRBD1 or TRBD2 (5 bases each). The CDR3 consists of 15 residues. V was pared by 4 bases and J by 5 bases, with 16 bases between. Germline lookup yields CDR1 SGDLS and CDR2 YYNGEE. CDR3 in DNA: TGTGCCAGCAGCATCACCCCAAGGGACGACAATGAGCAGTTCTTC. The encoded protein is CASSITPRDDNEQFF.

CDR3 protein: CASSGQGRRETQYF. The CDR3 DNA follows: TGTGCCAGCAGCGGACAGGGAAGGAGGGAGACCCAGTACTTC. This rearrangement joins TRBV5-8 to TRBJ2-5; TRBD1 aligns across 8 bases. The CDR3 has 14 amino acids. Germline V gene sequence: CDR1 SGHTS, CDR2 YDEGEE. Unmatched junction bases numbered 7, after V lost 4 bases and J lost 5 bases. Using reference TRBV5-8 and TRBJ2-5 for the parts outside the CDR3, the full variable domain is EAGVTQSPTHLIKTRGQQATLRCSPISGHTSVYWYQQALGLGLQFLLWYDEGEERNRGNFPPRFSGRQFPNYSSELNVNALELEDSALYLCASSGQGRRETQYFGPGTRLLVL.

The chain combines TRBV5-6 with TRBJ2-7; TRBD1 aligns across 9 bases. V lost 0 bases to trimming and J lost 2 bases; unmatched junction nucleotides: 0. Germline CDR1 reads SGHDT; CDR2 reads YYEEEE. The CDR3 runs to 14 residues. In DNA form, the CDR3 reads TGTGCCAGCAGCTTGGGGACAGGGGCCTACGAGCAGTACTTC. Protein: CASSLGTGAYEQYF.